This TCR beta chain is from a study of blood T cell repertoires in COVID-19. Study in general: Samples representing acute and convalescent COVID-19 were sourced from the United States, Italy and Spain. T cells, B-cell-depleted T cells, or PBMCs provided the cDNA or gDNA that served as material.

Authors' processing steps: Researchers report that nucleated cell counts were estimated from reference gene primer amplification. Using immunoSEQ multiplex PCR, the repertoire was profiled, and TCRdb retains in-frame clones only, with some absent. The V and J calls and clone size were taken over from that table, and D and trimming were inferred from the DNA. The top ten hold approximately 2% of the sample, which has 250,000 to 350,000 clones, around 89% seen once. Self-reported history from a screening survey and questionnaire set each donor's cohort. The CDR3 runs 14 residues. V was pared by 10 bases and J by 3 bases, with 15 bases between. Germline V gene lookup returns CDR1 LNHDA and CDR2 SQIVND (reference sequence).

Sequenced material: PBMCs or T cells enriched from blood (not recorded which). The chain links TRBV19 to TRBJ1-4, with D perhaps TRBD1 (5 bases). The clonotype comes from an older woman in a cohort exposed to, infected with or recovered from COVID-19 (not recorded which). CDR3 loop: CATLRRGSNEKLFF. The CDR3 DNA reads TGTGCCACCTTGAGGCGGGGGTCTAATGAAAAACTGTTTTTT.